These T cell receptor beta chains were read from a single sample in a study of T cell changes during pregnancy in multiple sclerosis. Assay: immunoSEQ multiplex PCR; the TCRdb copy retains only in-frame clones and omits some. Among some 110,000 clones listed, 92% were seen once. The sequenced sample was peripheral blood, obtained after pregnancy. These receptors were collected from a female donor with multiple sclerosis, enrolled in a pregnancy study. Both conserved end residues are part of each CDR3. D genes are given only for firm matches. Expanded clones are given a class, and other clones once, few, many or no size at all.

CASSLSGQLQETQYF | TGCGCCAGCAGCTTATCTGGACAGCTACAAGAGACCCAGTACTTC | - | TRBJ2-5 | - | TRBV5-1
CASSFSRGTVETQYF | TGTGCCAGCAGCTTCAGTAGGGGGACGGTGGAGACCCAGTACTTC | - | TRBJ2-5 | - | TRBV7-7
CASTGTGGNQPQHF | TGTGCCAGCACCGGGACAGGGGGGAATCAGCCCCAGCATTTT | TRBD1 | TRBJ1-5 | - | TRBV2
CATLMDRGDTEAFF | TGTGCCACCCTGATGGACAGGGGAGACACTGAAGCTTTCTTT | TRBD1 | TRBJ1-1 | - | TRBV6-1
CASSLLGYQETQYF | TGTGCCAGCAGCTTACTGGGCTACCAAGAGACCCAGTACTTC | - | TRBJ2-5 | - | TRBV7-3
CSVVARRGRSGNTIYF | TGCAGCGTTGTCGCCCGCAGAGGTCGATCTGGAAACACCATATATTTT | - | TRBJ1-3 | - | TRBV29-1
CASSQSRGGVRETQYF | TGCGCCAGCAGCCAGAGCCGGGGGGGCGTTAGAGAGACCCAGTACTTC | TRBD2 | TRBJ2-5 | - | TRBV4-1
CASRAGQYEQYF | TGCGCCAGCAGGGCGGGGCAGTACGAGCAGTACTTC | - | TRBJ2-7 | few | TRBV5-1
CASSDRTGGYNSPLHF | TGTGCCAGCAGTGACCGGACAGGGGGCTATAATTCACCCCTCCACTTT | TRBD1 | TRBJ1-6 | - | TRBV6-1
CASSLVAGEGSPLHF | TGTGCCAGCAGCTTAGTGGCAGGGGAAGGCTCACCCCTCCACTTT | - | TRBJ1-6 | - | TRBV7-9
CASSAHRGENSPLHF | TGTGCCAGCAGCGCACACAGGGGAGAGAATTCACCCCTCCACTTT | TRBD1 | TRBJ1-6 | few | TRBV7-2
CASSLGLRETEAFF | TGTGCCAGCAGCTTGGGCCTCCGCGAAACTGAAGCTTTCTTT | - | TRBJ1-1 | - | TRBV5-4
CASSLGGQISYEQYF | TGCGCCAGCAGCTTGGGAGGTCAGATCTCCTACGAGCAGTACTTC | - | TRBJ2-7 | once | TRBV5-1
CASSASSANYGYTF | TGTGCCAGCAGTGCTTCCAGTGCTAACTATGGCTACACCTTC | - | TRBJ1-2 | - | TRBV6-5
CASSEQGGDQPQHF | TGTGCCAGCAGTGAGCAGGGAGGTGATCAGCCCCAGCATTTT | - | TRBJ1-5 | - | TRBV2
CASSYSLGTGENIQYF | TGTGCCAGCAGTTACAGTCTCGGGACAGGGGAAAACATTCAGTACTTC | TRBD1 | TRBJ2-4 | once | TRBV6-5
CAWSGGWETQYF | TGTGCCTGGAGCGGGGGGTGGGAGACCCAGTACTTC | TRBD2 | TRBJ2-5 | - | TRBV30
CASSFRRQGDTGELFF | TGTGCCAGCAGCTTCAGAAGACAGGGCGACACCGGGGAGCTGTTTTTT | TRBD1 | TRBJ2-2 | - | TRBV7-9
CASSKRGSTDTQYF | TGTGCCAGTAGTAAGCGGGGGAGCACAGATACGCAGTATTTT | TRBD2 | TRBJ2-3 | - | TRBV19
CASRGTGKGYEQYF | TGTGCCAGCAGGGGGACAGGGAAGGGCTACGAGCAGTACTTC | TRBD1 | TRBJ2-7 | - | TRBV2
CAISEGGPGTNEKLFF | TGTGCCATCAGTGAAGGAGGCCCGGGGACTAATGAAAAACTGTTTTTT | - | TRBJ1-4 | - | TRBV10-3
CASSYSLQANSPLHF | TGTGCCAGCAGTTACTCGCTACAGGCTAATTCACCCCTCCACTTT | - | TRBJ1-6 | - | TRBV6-5
CASSPQEGTYYNEQFF | TGTGCCAGCAGCCCCCAGGAGGGGACTTACTACAATGAGCAGTTCTTC | - | TRBJ2-1 | - | TRBV11-2
CASSYSGPQGQPQHF | TGTGCCAGCAGTTACTCCGGCCCGCAGGGGCAGCCCCAGCATTTT | - | TRBJ1-5 | - | TRBV6-6
CASSFRLAGGLGVRFF | TGTGCCAGCAGCTTCAGACTAGCGGGGGGGCTAGGGGTCAGGTTCTTC | TRBD2 | TRBJ2-1 | - | TRBV7-8
CSVEGGWGGYGYTF | TGCAGCGTTGAAGGGGGTTGGGGCGGCTATGGCTACACCTTC | - | TRBJ1-2 | - | TRBV29-1
CASSLDWGGEKLFF | TGTGCCAGCAGCTTAGATTGGGGAGGTGAAAAACTGTTTTTT | - | TRBJ1-4 | - | TRBV11-2
CASGAQASTEAFF | TGTGCCAGCGGCGCCCAAGCGAGCACTGAAGCTTTCTTT | - | TRBJ1-1 | - | TRBV6-1
CASSLIWGPTNTGELFF | TGTGCCAGCAGTTTAATTTGGGGGCCTACGAACACCGGGGAGCTGTTTTTT | - | TRBJ2-2 | - | TRBV28
CASSLAAGGFSYNEQFF | TGTGCCAGCAGCTTGGCAGCGGGAGGGTTCTCCTACAATGAGCAGTTCTTC | TRBD2 | TRBJ2-1 | - | TRBV5-6
CAWSVWAMGTEAFF | TGTGCCTGGAGTGTTTGGGCTATGGGCACTGAAGCTTTCTTT | - | TRBJ1-1 | - | TRBV30